A selection of T cell receptor beta chains follows, all from one sample in a study of follicular helper T cells after annual influenza vaccination. This table comes from immunoSEQ multiplex PCR, and its TCRdb copy is limited to in-frame clones, with some not included. In the table there are about 27,000 clones, 80% to 90% of which are singletons. Sample: CXCR5+ CD38- circulating T follicular helper cells from blood, taken on the day of influenza vaccination. These TCRs come from an adult who received the influenza vaccine. CDR3s include the opening cysteine and the closing phenylalanine or tryptophan. Each record gives: J gene, V gene, D gene, clone size, CDR3 protein, CDR3 DNA. The D gene is left open where the match is weak. Size is stated for part of the rows, as once, few or many counts, or as a class when the clone is expanded.

J: TRBJ1-3
V: TRBV27
D: TRBD1
size: -
CDR3: CASSLGRGPGNTIYF
DNA: TGTGCCAGCAGTTTAGGCAGGGGGCCCGGAAACACCATATATTTT

J: TRBJ2-1
V: TRBV6-1
D: TRBD2
size: once
CDR3: CASSEGVAGVNEQFF
DNA: TGTGCCAGCAGTGAGGGGGTGGCGGGAGTCAATGAGCAGTTCTTC

J: TRBJ2-7
V: TRBV2
D: TRBD1
size: -
CDR3: CASSLSWGQSYEQYF
DNA: TGTGCCAGCAGTCTCTCTTGGGGACAGTCCTACGAGCAGTACTTC

J: TRBJ2-5
V: TRBV2
D: -
size: -
CDR3: CASSEDRGGETQYF
DNA: TGTGCCAGCAGTGAAGACAGGGGAGGAGAGACCCAGTACTTC

J: TRBJ2-2
V: TRBV4-1
D: -
size: -
CDR3: CASSRGGRGNTGELFF
DNA: TGCGCCAGCAGCCGGGGCGGCAGGGGGAACACCGGGGAGCTGTTTTTT

J: TRBJ2-7
V: TRBV20-1
D: -
size: once
CDR3: CSASLAAEQYF
DNA: TGCAGTGCTTCCTTAGCGGCCGAGCAGTACTTC

J: TRBJ2-5
V: TRBV2
D: -
size: -
CDR3: CASSRDSQETQYF
DNA: TGTGCCAGCAGCCGGGACTCCCAAGAGACCCAGTACTTC

J: TRBJ2-7
V: TRBV9
D: -
size: -
CDR3: CASSVSPGLSYEQYF
DNA: TGTGCCAGCAGCGTCTCCCCGGGACTTTCCTACGAGCAGTACTTC

J: TRBJ1-2
V: TRBV6-1
D: TRBD1
size: -
CDR3: CASSEAPGQGKHGYTF
DNA: TGTGCCAGCAGTGAAGCGCCAGGACAGGGGAAACATGGCTACACCTTC

J: TRBJ2-2
V: TRBV10-3
D: TRBD1
size: -
CDR3: CAISESFAWWGQGNTGELFF
DNA: TGTGCCATCAGTGAGTCGTTTGCCTGGTGGGGACAGGGGAACACCGGGGAGCTGTTTTTT

J: TRBJ1-2
V: TRBV19
D: -
size: -
CDR3: CASSIWTDLNYGYTF
DNA: TGTGCCAGTAGTATCTGGACAGACTTAAACTATGGCTACACCTTC

J: TRBJ1-2
V: TRBV2
D: TRBD1
size: -
CDR3: CASIRTGGLGYTF
DNA: TGTGCCAGCATCCGGACAGGGGGCTTAGGCTACACCTTC

J: TRBJ1-4
V: TRBV18
D: TRBD1
size: -
CDR3: CASSPGPGQGYEKLFF
DNA: TGTGCCAGCTCACCAGGGCCGGGACAGGGGTATGAAAAACTGTTTTTT

J: TRBJ1-4
V: TRBV9
D: TRBD1
size: -
CDR3: CASSGGYRDRGMGATNEKLFF
DNA: TGTGCCAGCAGCGGCGGCTACCGGGACAGGGGGATGGGGGCAACTAATGAAAAACTGTTTTTT

J: TRBJ2-1
V: TRBV5-6
D: -
size: -
CDR3: CASSLALNEQFF
DNA: TGTGCCAGCAGCCTAGCCCTCAATGAGCAGTTCTTC

J: TRBJ2-3
V: TRBV9
D: -
size: -
CDR3: CASSVSLTDTQYF
DNA: TGTGCCAGCAGCGTCAGTCTCACAGATACGCAGTATTTT

J: TRBJ2-5
V: TRBV6-6
D: TRBD1
size: few
CDR3: CASSSGDRGAQETQYF
DNA: TGTGCCAGCAGTAGCGGGGACAGGGGAGCGCAAGAGACCCAGTACTTC

J: TRBJ2-7
V: TRBV28
D: -
size: once
CDR3: CASSPPREEQYF
DNA: TGTGCCAGCAGTCCCCCCCGAGAGGAGCAGTACTTC

J: TRBJ2-5
V: TRBV14
D: TRBD2
size: -
CDR3: CASSQERAGAKETQYF
DNA: TGTGCCAGCAGCCAAGAAAGAGCGGGAGCCAAAGAGACCCAGTACTTC

J: TRBJ2-3
V: TRBV11-3
D: TRBD2
size: -
CDR3: CASSRGGGAGTDTQYF
DNA: TGTGCCAGCAGCCGAGGCGGGGGGGCCGGCACAGATACGCAGTATTTT

J: TRBJ1-1
V: TRBV29-1
D: -
size: -
CDR3: CSARGQPNTEAFF
DNA: TGCAGCGCCCGAGGGCAGCCGAACACTGAAGCTTTCTTT

J: TRBJ1-3
V: TRBV6-5
D: -
size: -
CDR3: CASSLGRSSGNTIYF
DNA: TGTGCCAGCAGCCTGGGCCGTAGCTCTGGAAACACCATATATTTT

J: TRBJ1-1
V: TRBV15
D: -
size: -
CDR3: CATSKTGKTEAFF
DNA: TGTGCCACCAGCAAGACCGGGAAGACTGAAGCTTTCTTT

J: TRBJ1-5
V: TRBV6-1
D: -
size: -
CDR3: CASRRDGNQPQHF
DNA: TGTGCCAGCCGGCGGGATGGCAATCAGCCCCAGCATTTT

J: TRBJ2-7
V: TRBV6-1
D: TRBD2
size: -
CDR3: CASSVDQRGGLF
DNA: TGTGCCAGCAGTGTAGATCAACGGGGGGGTTTATTC

J: TRBJ1-4
V: TRBV7-9
D: -
size: few
CDR3: CASSLARGGVGEKLFF
DNA: TGTGCCAGCAGCCTCGCTCGGGGGGGAGTAGGGGAAAAACTGTTTTTT

J: TRBJ2-2
V: TRBV7-2
D: -
size: -
CDR3: CASSQYTGELFF
DNA: TGTGCCAGCAGCCAATACACCGGGGAGCTGTTTTTT

J: TRBJ1-1
V: TRBV5-7
D: -
size: -
CDR3: CASSLGVMNTEAFF
DNA: TGTGCCAGCAGCTTGGGAGTAATGAACACTGAAGCTTTCTTT

J: TRBJ2-1
V: TRBV18
D: -
size: -
CDR3: CASSPLPRDNEQFF
DNA: TGTGCCAGCTCACCCCTCCCGAGGGACAATGAGCAGTTCTTC

J: TRBJ1-2
V: TRBV5-8
D: -
size: once
CDR3: CASSSLHGYGYTF
DNA: TGTGCCAGCAGCTCCCTCCACGGGTATGGCTACACCTTC

J: TRBJ1-1
V: TRBV19
D: -
size: -
CDR3: CASSVGVGGENTEAFF
DNA: TGTGCCAGTAGTGTCGGTGTCGGGGGAGAGAACACTGAAGCTTTCTTT

J: TRBJ2-7
V: TRBV4-1
D: -
size: -
CDR3: CASSQDKIQGGSYEQYF
DNA: TGCGCCAGCAGCCAAGATAAGATCCAAGGGGGTTCCTACGAGCAGTACTTC

J: TRBJ1-4
V: TRBV5-5
D: -
size: -
CDR3: CASSPFGATNEKLFF
DNA: TGTGCCAGCAGCCCCTTCGGAGCAACTAATGAAAAACTGTTTTTT

J: TRBJ2-6
V: TRBV4-2
D: -
size: -
CDR3: CASSQGEGGGLSVLTF
DNA: TGTGCCAGCAGCCAAGGAGAAGGGGGTGGCCTCAGCGTCCTGACTTTC

J: TRBJ1-1
V: TRBV6-5
D: -
size: -
CDR3: CASDRGGRNTEAFF
DNA: TGTGCCAGCGACCGAGGGGGAAGGAACACTGAAGCTTTCTTT